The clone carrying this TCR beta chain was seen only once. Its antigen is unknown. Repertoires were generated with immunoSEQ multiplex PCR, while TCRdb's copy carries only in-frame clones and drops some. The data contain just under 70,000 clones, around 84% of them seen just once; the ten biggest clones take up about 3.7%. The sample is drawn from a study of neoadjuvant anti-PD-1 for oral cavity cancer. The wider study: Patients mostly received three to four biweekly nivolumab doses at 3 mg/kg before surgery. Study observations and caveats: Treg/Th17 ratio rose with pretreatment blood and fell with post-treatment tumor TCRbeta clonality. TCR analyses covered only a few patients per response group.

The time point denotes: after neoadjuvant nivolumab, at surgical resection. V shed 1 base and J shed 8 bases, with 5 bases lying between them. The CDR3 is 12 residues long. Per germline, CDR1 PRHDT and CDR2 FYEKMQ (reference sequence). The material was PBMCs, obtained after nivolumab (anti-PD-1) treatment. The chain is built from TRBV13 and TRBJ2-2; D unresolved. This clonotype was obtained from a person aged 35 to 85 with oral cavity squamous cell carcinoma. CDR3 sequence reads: CASSLALGELFF. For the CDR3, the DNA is TGTGCCAGCAGCTTAGCCCTTGGGGAGCTGTTTTTT.